The 5 T cell receptor beta chains below all came from one sample that was sequenced in a study of T-cell memory formation after mild COVID-19. TCRdb called the 5' RACE reads again in MiXCR, with one record for every CDR3 protein. Of about 160,000 distinct CDR3 sequences detected, roughly 28% appear once; the ten largest clones hold around 11%. Sequenced sample: PBMCs or a T cell subset sorted from them (not recorded which). These receptors originate from an adult woman who had mild COVID-19 (a few samples of this study predate the infection). Cell type and time point are not known.

The chain uses TRBV9 and TRBJ2-7; D not resolved. The V gene lost 1 base and the J gene lost 2 bases, with 13 bases spanning the gap. Germline CDR1 is SGDLS and CDR2 is YYNGEE. This CDR3 spans 15 amino acids. CDR3 sequence (DNA): TGTGCCAGCAGCGTATCCTCCGGGTACGCCTACGAGCAGTACTTC. It translates to CASSVSSGYAYEQYF.

This clonotype was seen more than once but under ten times. This chain links TRBV7-9 with TRBJ1-6, with D possibly TRBD1 on 6 matching bases. The CDR3 totals 13 residues. V lost 0 bases and J lost 11, with 8 bases in between. Germline V lookup: CDR1 SEHNR, CDR2 FQNEAQ (reference sequence). The CDR3 coding sequence is TGTGCCAGCAGCTTAGCACAGGGACCACCCCTCCACTTT. This codes for CASSLAQGPPLHF.

This clonotype was observed a handful of times. The rearrangement joins TRBV23-1 to TRBJ1-5, with 7 bases identical to TRBD1. TRBV23-1 is placed among ORFs of uncertain function. The V segment lost 6 bases and the J segment 1 base; nucleotides outside the gene matches: 12. This CDR3 has 17 residues. CDR3 in DNA: TGCGCCAGCAGGACGACAGGGCTCAGTTCGAGCAATCAGCCCCAGCATTTT. Amino acid sequence: CASRTTGLSSSNQPQHF.

V gene TRBV6-5 combines with J gene TRBJ1-2; 7 bases match TRBD1. The CDR3 is 12 residues long. CDR1 and CDR2 (germline): MNHEY, SVGAGI. Trimming cost V 10 bases and J 2 bases; bases outside gene matches: 4. Written as DNA, the CDR3 is TGTGCCACCCAGGGACAGAACTATGGCTACACCTTC. This encodes CATQGQNYGYTF.

This clonotype was recorded once. The chain has TRBV12-3 or TRBV12-4 and TRBJ2-2, with D perhaps TRBD1 or TRBD2 (5 bases each). The CDR3 is made up of 14 amino acids. V lost 6 bases to trimming and J lost 4 bases, with 12 bases between them. In nucleotides, the CDR3 is TGTGCCAGCAGCGGGGACGAGAGCACCGGGGAGCTGTTTTTT. This encodes CASSGDESTGELFF.